Below are 5 T cell receptor beta chains sequenced from a single sample in a study of beta chain features in type 1 diabetes. General observations from the study: Type 1 diabetes patients had moderately but significantly shorter TCRB CDR3s in all four CD4+ subsets.

No antigen is known for these receptors. What was sequenced were expressed TCRB transcripts, since all of the isolated RNA had been reverse transcribed. Method: immunoSEQ multiplex PCR; TCRdb's copy keeps in-frame clones and lacks some. The sample holds 640,000 or so clones, over 12% seen once. The sequenced material came from naive CD4+ T cells from blood. These receptors were collected from a man between 18 and 35 years old with type 1 diabetes.

V is TRBV9 and J is TRBJ2-1; D may be TRBD1 (5 bases). V was cut by 0 bases and J by 4 bases, with 14 bases left in between. CDR1 is SGDLS, CDR2 YYNGEE, per germline. This CDR3 has 16 amino acids. This CDR3 reads CASSVVGRATYNEQFF. CDR3 DNA sequence: TGTGCCAGCAGCGTAGTCGGCAGGGCCACATACAATGAGCAGTTCTTC.

In this sample, this clone turned up once. The CDR3 nucleotides read TGTGCCTGGATGGTATACGGACAGCTTCCATCCTATGGCTACACCTTC. Residues: CAWMVYGQLPSYGYTF. This rearrangement joins TRBV30 to TRBJ1-2, with D maybe TRBD1 (6 bases). V lost 4 bases, J lost 4 bases, and 22 bases lay in between. CDR1 is GTSNPN and CDR2 is SVGIG in the germline V gene (reference sequence). The CDR3 sequence is 16 residues long. Full variable domain (remainder filled in from reference TRBV30 and TRBJ1-2): SQTIHQWPATLVQPVGSPLSLECTVEGTSNPNLYWYRQAAGRGLQLLFYSVGIGQISSEVPQNLSASRPQDRQFILSSKKLLLSDSGFYLCAWMVYGQLPSYGYTFGSGTRLTVV.

This clone was seen more than once but under ten times. The chain couples TRBV6-1 to TRBJ2-7, with D possibly matching TRBD1 (6 bases). The germline V gene has CDR1 MNHNS and CDR2 SASEGT. V dropped 1 base and J dropped 0 bases, with 13 bases sitting between them. The CDR3 length is 16 residues. The CDR3, as DNA: TGTGCCAGCAGTGAAGGGTTCGGACAGACCTCCTACGAGCAGTACTTC. Protein sequence: CASSEGFGQTSYEQYF.

This clone was recorded a few times. This chain's CDR3 is CASSLVLGYEQYF. The CDR3 coding sequence is TGTGCCAGCAGCTTAGTCCTGGGCTACGAGCAGTACTTC. The rearrangement joins TRBV7-9 to TRBJ2-7; D not certain. The length of the CDR3 is 13 residues. Trimming stripped 1 base from V and 3 bases from J, with 7 bases between. The V gene's germline CDR1 is SEHNR and CDR2 FQNEAQ (reference sequence).

To note about this clone: Within the sample, other DNA sequences also encode this same CDR3. The chain carries TRBV7-9 and TRBJ2-7; no clear D gene. Between the trimmed V and J ends, which lost 5 bases and 2 bases, there was a span of 4 bases. The CDR3 runs to 11 residues. Germline V lookup: CDR1 SEHNR, CDR2 FQNEAQ (reference sequence). CDR3 nucleotide sequence: TGTGCCAGCAGCACAGCCTACGAGCAGTACTTC. Translated: CASSTAYEQYF.